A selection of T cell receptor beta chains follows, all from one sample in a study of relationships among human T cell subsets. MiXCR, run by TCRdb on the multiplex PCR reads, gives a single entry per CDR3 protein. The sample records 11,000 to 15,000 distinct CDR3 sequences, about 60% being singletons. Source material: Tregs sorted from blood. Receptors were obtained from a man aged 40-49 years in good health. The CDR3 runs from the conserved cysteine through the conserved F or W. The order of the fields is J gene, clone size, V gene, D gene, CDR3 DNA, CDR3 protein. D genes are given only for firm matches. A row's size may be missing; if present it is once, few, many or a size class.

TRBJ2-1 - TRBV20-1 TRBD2 TGCAGTGCTAGAGGTCAGCGGGACTCCTACAATGAGCAGTTCTTC CSARGQRDSYNEQFF
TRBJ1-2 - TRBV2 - TGTGCCAGCAGTCCTCCACAGGGAAACTATGGCTACACCTTC CASSPPQGNYGYTF
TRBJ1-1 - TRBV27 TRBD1 TGTGCCAGCCGAACAGGGGCGAACACTGAAGCTTTCTTT CASRTGANTEAFF
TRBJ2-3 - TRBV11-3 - TGTGCCAGCAGCCTGGGCCAGGGGGAGGCTAGCAGCACAGATACGCAGTATTTT CASSLGQGEASSTDTQYF
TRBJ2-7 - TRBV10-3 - TGTGCCATCAGTGAGCCCGACCGAGGGGGATTGCACGAGCAGTACTTC CAISEPDRGGLHEQYF
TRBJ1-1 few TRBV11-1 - TGTGCCAGCAGCTTAGACCGGGTGAACACTGAAGCTTTCTTT CASSLDRVNTEAFF
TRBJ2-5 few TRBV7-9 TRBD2 TGTGCCAGCAGCCTGCGGGGGGCCCACCAAGAGACCCAGTACTTC CASSLRGAHQETQYF
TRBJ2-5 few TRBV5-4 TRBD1 TGTGCCAGCAGTTCGGACAGGGTCAGAGAGACCCAGTACTTC CASSSDRVRETQYF
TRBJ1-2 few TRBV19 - TGTGCCAGCACCTACCGGACGCCTAACTATGGCTACACCTTC CASTYRTPNYGYTF
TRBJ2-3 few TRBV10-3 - TGTGCCATCAGTGATGGGGGGGGGCACACAGATACGCAGTATTTT CAISDGGGHTDTQYF
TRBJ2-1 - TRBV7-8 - TGTGCCAGCAGCTTAGGACTACACAATGAGCAGTTCTTC CASSLGLHNEQFF
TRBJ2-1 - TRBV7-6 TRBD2 TGTGCCAGCAGCCGGGGGACTAGCGGGATCAATGAGCAGTTCTTC CASSRGTSGINEQFF
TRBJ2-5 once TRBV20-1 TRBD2 TGCAGTGCTACTAGCGGGAGAGAGACCCAGTACTTC CSATSGRETQYF
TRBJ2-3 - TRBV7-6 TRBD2 TGTGCCAGCAGCTACGGGACTAGCGGGAGGGATACGCAGTATTTT CASSYGTSGRDTQYF
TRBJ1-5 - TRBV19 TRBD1 TGTGCCAGTGACTCCAGGGGGTATAGCAATCAGCCCCAGCATTTT CASDSRGYSNQPQHF
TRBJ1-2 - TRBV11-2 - TGTGCCAGCAGCTTAGGGAACTATGGCTACACCTTC CASSLGNYGYTF
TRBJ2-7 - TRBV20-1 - TGCAGTGCTCCCGGGGTCTCGCAGCCCTCCTACGAGCAGTACTTC CSAPGVSQPSYEQYF
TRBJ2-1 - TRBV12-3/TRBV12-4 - TGTGCCAGCAGTTTTGTGGTTGATAGCTCCTACAATGAGCAGTTCTTC CASSFVVDSSYNEQFF
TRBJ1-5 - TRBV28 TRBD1 TGTGCCAGCGGATTATCGGGACAGGGCGGACAGCCCCAGCATTTT CASGLSGQGGQPQHF
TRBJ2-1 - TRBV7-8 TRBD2 TGTGCCAGCAGCTTAGTGCAGCCGGGACTAGCGGGGTTCGGTGAGCAGTTCTTC CASSLVQPGLAGFGEQFF
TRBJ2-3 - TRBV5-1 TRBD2 TGCGCCAGCAGCGCCGGGACTAGCGGGGGGGCCCATTTCACAGATACGCAGTATTTT CASSAGTSGGAHFTDTQYF
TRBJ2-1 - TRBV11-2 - TGTGCCAGCAGCTTAACAAGCGGGCTGTACAATGAGCAGTTCTTC CASSLTSGLYNEQFF
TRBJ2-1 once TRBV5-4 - TGCGCCAGCAGCTTGCGGGGACTGTACAATGAGCAGTTCTTC CASSLRGLYNEQFF
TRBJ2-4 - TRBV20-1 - TGCAGTGCTATTAACCCGCCTTTGACCAAAAACATTCAGTACTTC CSAINPPLTKNIQYF
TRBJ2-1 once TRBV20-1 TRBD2 TGCAGTGTCCGGACTAGTAGCTACAATGAGCAGTTCTTC CSVRTSSYNEQFF
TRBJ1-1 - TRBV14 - TGTGCCAGCAGCCAAACCGGGTCGGGGCTAACTAACACTGAAGCTTTCTTT CASSQTGSGLTNTEAFF
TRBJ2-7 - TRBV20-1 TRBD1 TGCAGTGCTAGAGACCTTACAGGGGTTAGGTACGAGCAGTACTTC CSARDLTGVRYEQYF
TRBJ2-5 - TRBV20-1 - TGCAGTGCTAGCGACGGGGCGATCCAAGAGACCCAGTACTTC CSASDGAIQETQYF